The 25 T cell receptor beta chains below were found in one sample sequenced in a study of early T cells in non-severe SARS-CoV-2 infection. TCRdb analysed the 5' RACE reads with MiXCR anew, one entry per CDR3 protein. Here the sample spans under 85,000 distinct CDR3 sequences, around 15% being singletons. The sample taken for sequencing was whole blood. Source of these receptors: an adult who was a healthcare worker with PCR-confirmed SARS-CoV-2 infection or an uninfected control (not recorded which).

This clonotype was observed at least ten times. The chain employs TRBV7-2 and TRBJ2-7, with D maybe TRBD1 (6 bases). The CDR3 runs to 14 residues. Trimming removed 3 bases from V and 2 bases from J, with 11 bases in between. CDR1 is SGHTA, CDR2 FQGNSA, per germline. CDR3 region: CASSFQTGTYEQYF. For the CDR3, the DNA is TGTGCCAGCAGCTTTCAGACAGGTACCTACGAGCAGTACTTC.

The chain combines TRBV29-1 with TRBJ2-7, with unresolved D. Trimming took 4 bases from V and 1 from J, leaving 5 bases between them. The CDR3 totals 11 residues. Germline CDR1 SQVTM, CDR2 ANQGSEA. DNA for the CDR3: TGCAGCGTTGCACAGTCCTACGAGCAGTACTTC. Translating it yields CSVAQSYEQYF.

This clonotype showed up many times. The junction departs from germline at one end; a sequencing error may be responsible. V gene TRBV3-1 combines with J gene TRBJ2-1, with TRBD2 matching over 10 bases. This CDR3 comprises 14 residues. Per the germline V gene, CDR1 is LGHDT and CDR2 is YNNKEL (reference sequence). CDR3 sequence reads: CASSQAASGGVRLF. The CDR3 DNA sequence: TGTGCCAGCAGCCAAGCGGCTAGCGGGGGTGTAAGGCTCTTC.

This clonotype has a count of ten or more. The rearrangement links TRBV18 to TRBJ1-1, with D uncertain. The CDR3 runs to 13 residues. Trimming pared 2 bases from V and 1 base from J, leaving 5 bases between. Per the germline V gene, CDR1 is KGHSH and CDR2 is LQKENI. The CDR3 sequence is CASSPNTNTEAFF. In DNA, the CDR3 is TGTGCCAGCTCACCAAACACGAACACTGAAGCTTTCTTT.

This clonotype was seen repeatedly, ten times or more. The chain joins TRBV20-1 to TRBJ2-5; 7 positions agree with TRBD1. CDR3 size: 14 residues. In germline, CDR1 is DFQATT, CDR2 SNEGSKA (reference sequence). J gave up 1 base and V 3 bases, and 5 bases lay outside the gene matches. In nucleotides, the CDR3 is TGCAGTGCTAGTGGGCGGACAGGCCAAGAGACCCAGTACTTC. Its translation is CSASGRTGQETQYF.

V and J are TRBV28 and TRBJ1-5; 7 bases match TRBD1. This CDR3 is 14 amino acids long. The germline CDR1 and CDR2 sequences are MDHEN and SYDVKM. Trimming removed 5 bases from V and 4 bases from J; junction bases left unmatched: 5. In nucleotides, the CDR3 is TGTGCCAGCAGTGGGGGGACAGCAAATCAGCCCCAGCATTTT. As protein: CASSGGTANQPQHF.

The chain couples TRBV18 to TRBJ1-4; D remains ambiguous. Germline assignment: CDR1 KGHSH and CDR2 LQKENI. The CDR3 totals 15 residues. V was cut by 2 bases and J by 6 bases, with 13 bases left in between. CDR3 in amino acids: CASSPWRPEDEKLFF. The DNA for the CDR3 is TGTGCCAGCTCACCATGGAGGCCGGAGGATGAAAAACTGTTTTTT.

This clonotype was recorded a few times. DNA for the CDR3: TGTGCCAGCAGCCCCGGGACAGGGAGAGAGGAGCAGTTCTTC. Its translation: CASSPGTGREEQFF. V usage is TRBV7-6 and J usage is TRBJ2-1; 9 bases agree with TRBD1. CDR3 size: 14 residues. Germline CDR1 and CDR2: SGHVS and FNYEAQ. Losses at the gene ends were 5 bases for V and 10 bases for J; bases not matched to a gene: 9.

In its sample, this clonotype was seen many times. The chain recombines TRBV20-1 with TRBJ2-2, with D tentatively TRBD1 (5 bases). With 0 bases removed from V and 1 base from J, the gap between germline ends came to 6 bases. Germline values: CDR1 DFQATT, CDR2 SNEGSKA (reference sequence). This CDR3 comprises 14 residues. DNA for the CDR3: TGCAGTGCTAGAGAGCAGGGGAACACCGGGGAGCTGTTTTTT. This gives the protein CSAREQGNTGELFF.

There are a few counts of this clonotype. The CDR3 DNA sequence: TGTGCCAGCAGCGTAGAAGGAGGGACAGGGACTCACACAGATACGCAGTATTTT. It translates to CASSVEGGTGTHTDTQYF. The rearrangement joins TRBV9 to TRBJ2-3; 9 bases are a match to TRBD1. CDR3 length equals 18 residues. Germline loops: CDR1 SGDLS, CDR2 YYNGEE. J was trimmed by 2 bases and V by 0 bases; bases with no gene match: 10.

This clonotype showed up just a few times. The rearrangement uses TRBV6-2 or TRBV6-3 and TRBJ2-7, with 8 bases that match TRBD1. V lost 8 bases to trimming and J lost 4 bases; unmatched junction nucleotides: 7. Germline loops: CDR1 MNHEY, CDR2 SVGEGT. This CDR3 region has 13 residues. The CDR3 sequence is CASSETGAYEQYF. The CDR3 DNA sequence: TGTGCCAGCTCGGAGACAGGGGCATACGAGCAGTACTTC.

The CDR3 nucleotides read TGTGCCAGCTCACCACCGACATCAGCTAACTATGGCTACACCTTC. Translated: CASSPPTSANYGYTF. The chain carries TRBV18 and TRBJ1-2; D gene unclear. CDR1 and CDR2 (germline): KGHSH, LQKENI. The CDR3 has 15 amino acids. V was shortened by 0 bases and J by 0 bases, with 8 bases between the two germline ends.

The table lists this clonotype with a few counts. The rearrangement links TRBV7-2 to TRBJ2-2; 11 bases line up with TRBD1. The CDR3 spans 15 residues. Germline CDR1 is SGHTA and CDR2 is FQGNSA. The J segment lost 5 bases and the V segment lost 4 bases, leaving 3 bases of the junction unmatched. CDR3 residues: CASSWTGGSTGELFF. CDR3 bases: TGTGCCAGCAGCTGGACAGGGGGCTCAACCGGGGAGCTGTTTTTT.

This clonotype occurred many times. The chain employs TRBV15 and TRBJ2-7; TRBD1 might be the D (6 bases). V lost 1 base, J lost 1 base, and 14 bases lay in between. This CDR3 is built from 16 residues. CDR1 and CDR2 (germline): LNHNV, YYDKDF (reference sequence). The CDR3 here is CATSRGPGTQSYEQYF. The CDR3 nucleotides read TGTGCCACCAGCAGAGGACCCGGGACACAATCCTACGAGCAGTACTTC.

This CDR3 reads CASSYSWVNTEAFF. The CDR3 coding sequence is TGTGCCAGCAGCTACAGCTGGGTGAACACTGAAGCTTTCTTT. V is TRBV7-9 and J is TRBJ1-1; no firm D call. V shed 4 bases and J shed 0 bases, with 9 bases lying between them. The CDR3 spans 14 residues. Per germline, CDR1 SEHNR and CDR2 FQNEAQ (reference sequence).

The chain couples TRBV6-2 or TRBV6-3 to TRBJ2-1; 11 bases line up with TRBD2. Germline values: CDR1 MNHEY, CDR2 SVGEGT. The V segment lost 2 bases and the J segment 7 bases; nucleotides outside the gene matches: 16. The length of the CDR3 is 19 residues. CDR3 in amino acids: CASSYPPPLAGGLENEQFF. CDR3 DNA: TGTGCCAGCAGTTACCCGCCTCCTTTAGCGGGGGGGTTAGAGAATGAGCAGTTCTTC.

This clonotype was seen at least ten times. This rearrangement joins TRBV12-3 or TRBV12-4 to TRBJ1-3; D unclear. V was pared by 11 bases and J by 4 bases, with 9 bases between. The CDR3 runs 11 residues. CDR3 sequence: CAARRGNTIYF. CDR3 bases: TGTGCCGCCCGCAGAGGAAACACCATATATTTT.

The V call is TRBV5-1, the J call TRBJ2-1, with 9 bases matching TRBD1. The germline V gene has CDR1 SGHRS and CDR2 YFSETQ. J was trimmed by 6 bases and V by 4 bases; bases with no gene match: 8. The CDR3 runs 15 residues. CDR3 in DNA: TGCGCCAGCAGCCCACGGGGACAGGGTGGCAATGAGCAGTTCTTC. Protein: CASSPRGQGGNEQFF.

The chain combines TRBV7-9 with TRBJ2-5; D unclear. CDR3 size: 13 residues. Trimming removed 3 bases from V and 2 bases from J, with 7 bases in between. Germline V gene lookup returns CDR1 SEHNR and CDR2 FQNEAQ (reference sequence). The CDR3 coding sequence is TGTGCCAGCAGCTTCAATCAACAAGAGACCCAGTACTTC. This encodes CASSFNQQETQYF. The whole variable domain, remainder taken from reference TRBV7-9 and TRBJ2-5, is DTGVSQNPRHKITKRGQNVTFRCDPISEHNRLYWYRQTLGQGPEFLTYFQNEAQLEKSRLLSDRFSAERPKGSFSTLEIQRTEQGDSAMYLCASSFNQQETQYFGPGTRLLVL.

Ten or more counts support this clonotype. The chain uses TRBV28 and TRBJ1-2, with D perhaps TRBD1 (5 bases). Deletions cut 1 base from V and 8 bases from J, with 11 bases between. Germline V CDR1 and CDR2: MDHEN, SYDVKM. This CDR3 has 13 amino acids. This CDR3 is CASSLSGTRGYTF. The CDR3 nucleotides read TGTGCCAGCAGTTTATCCGGGACCCGCGGCTACACCTTC.

This chain joins TRBV28 and TRBJ2-2; perhaps TRBD1 as D (5 bases). V lost 7 bases and J lost 5, with 11 bases in between. CDR3 length: 13 amino acids. Germline lookup yields CDR1 MDHEN and CDR2 SYDVKM. The CDR3 DNA reads as TGTGCCAGCAAGACAGTTTCGACCGGGGAGCTGTTTTTT. Translation: CASKTVSTGELFF.

The rearrangement links TRBV24-1 to TRBJ1-5; unclear D gene. Trimming removed 3 bases from V and 6 bases from J, with 11 bases in between. The CDR3 contains 14 residues. CDR1 and CDR2 (germline): KGHDR, SFDVKD. The CDR3 here is CATSDGTVSQPQHF. The DNA of the CDR3 is TGTGCCACCAGTGATGGCACAGTCAGTCAGCCCCAGCATTTT.

The rearrangement joins TRBV11-2 to TRBJ1-1; the match to TRBD1 covers 7 bases. V lost 4 bases to trimming and J lost 4 bases; unmatched junction nucleotides: 9. Germline CDR1 and CDR2: SGHAT and FQNNGV. CDR3 length equals 15 residues. CDR3 region: CASSWRQGGTTEAFF. The DNA of the CDR3 is TGTGCCAGCAGCTGGAGACAGGGCGGGACCACTGAAGCTTTCTTT.

This clonotype was recorded a few times. The chain combines TRBV28 with TRBJ1-1; TRBD1 aligns across 8 bases. Germline V gene lookup returns CDR1 MDHEN and CDR2 SYDVKM. The CDR3 loop spans 13 amino acids. The V gene end was trimmed by 10 bases and the J gene end by 8 bases; junction bases not matched to a gene: 12. The CDR3 region is CATLQGAKGEAFF. The CDR3 DNA follows: TGTGCCACACTCCAGGGGGCGAAGGGCGAAGCTTTCTTT.

J is TRBJ1-1 and V is TRBV7-8, with no clear D. The CDR3 has 13 amino acids. The germline V gene encodes CDR1 SGHVS and CDR2 FQNEAQ. V was pared by 2 bases and J by 6 bases, with 10 bases between. The CDR3 spells CASSLREIAEAFF. CDR3 in DNA: TGTGCCAGCAGCTTAAGGGAGATCGCTGAAGCTTTCTTT. Filled out from reference TRBV7-8 and TRBJ1-1, the complete variable domain reads GAGVSQSPRYKVAKRGQDVALRCDPISGHVSLFWYQQALGQGPEFLTYFQNEAQLDKSGLPSDRFFAERPEGSVSTLKIQRTQQEDSAVYLCASSLREIAEAFFGQGTRLTVV.